Shown below are 31 T cell receptor beta chains from a single sample sequenced in a study of graft-versus-host responses after intestinal transplantation. Using immunoSEQ multiplex PCR, the repertoire was profiled, and TCRdb retains in-frame clones only, with some absent. The sample records approximately 88,000 clones, 85% to 90% being singletons. These TCRs' antigens remain unknown. Sequences were derived from unstimulated CD4+ T cells sorted from spleen or lymph node cells, sampled before intestinal transplant. The receptors were sampled from a human donor who received an intestinal transplant.

The chain links TRBV7-9 to TRBJ1-1; 7 nucleotides match TRBD1. The CDR3 is made up of 15 amino acids. CDR1 is SEHNR, CDR2 FQNEAQ, per germline (reference sequence). The V gene end was trimmed by 2 bases and the J gene end by 1 base; junction bases not matched to a gene: 4. The CDR3 sequence is CASSLIRDRNTEAFF. CDR3 sequence (DNA): TGTGCCAGCAGCTTAATCCGGGACAGGAACACTGAAGCTTTCTTT.

This clone was seen once. The chain combines TRBV18 with TRBJ2-7; 7 bases match TRBD2. The CDR3 runs 13 residues. Germline V gives CDR1 KGHSH, CDR2 LQKENI. The ends lost 5 bases at V and 2 bases at J; junction bases unmatched: 3. In DNA form, the CDR3 reads TGTGCCAGCTCAAAAAGCGGGGCCTACGAGCAGTACTTC. Encoded protein: CASSKSGAYEQYF. The full variable domain, with the rest looked up from reference TRBV18 and TRBJ2-7, is NAGVMQNPRHLVRRRGQEARLRCSPMKGHSHVYWYRQLPEEGLKFMVYLQKENIIDESGMPKERFSAEFPKEGPSILRIQQVVRGDSAAYFCASSKSGAYEQYFGPGTRLTVT.

This clone is a singleton in its sample. The J gene is TRBJ2-6, the V gene TRBV7-8; D unresolved. CDR1 and CDR2 from the germline V gene are SGHVS and FQNEAQ. The CDR3 extends over 16 amino acids. V shed 1 base and J shed 6 bases, with 13 bases lying between them. The CDR3 coding sequence is TGTGCCAGCAGCTTAGTGAGCCCCCTCGAGGCCAACGTCCTGACTTTC. Its translation is CASSLVSPLEANVLTF.

The rearrangement joins TRBV2 to TRBJ1-2; TRBD1 agrees at 7 bases. This CDR3 region has 14 residues. Germline assignment: CDR1 SNHLY and CDR2 FYNNEI. V was pared by 6 bases and J by 2 bases, with 6 bases of the junction left unmatched. The CDR3 reads CASRARGPNYGYTF. CDR3 nucleotides: TGTGCCAGCAGGGCGAGGGGGCCCAACTATGGCTACACCTTC.

V gene TRBV2 combines with J gene TRBJ1-1; maybe TRBD1 (6 bases). CDR3 length: 14 amino acids. Deletions cut 6 bases from V and 8 bases from J, with 19 bases between. Per the germline V gene, CDR1 is SNHLY and CDR2 is FYNNEI. CDR3 loop: CASSRQGSTPEAFF. The CDR3 DNA reads as TGTGCCAGCAGCCGGCAGGGGTCGACTCCCGAAGCTTTCTTT. Full variable domain (outside the CDR3, taken from reference TRBV2 and TRBJ1-1): EPEVTQTPSHQVTQMGQEVILRCVPISNHLYFYWYRQILGQKVEFLVSFYNNEISEKSEIFDDQFSVERPDGSNFTLKIRSTKLEDSAMYFCASSRQGSTPEAFFGQGTRLTVV.

The genes are TRBV12-5 and TRBJ1-2, with 7 positions matching TRBD1. Germline trimming cut 6 bases from V and 6 bases from J; bases unmatched to any gene: 22. The CDR3 has 18 residues. The V gene's germline CDR1 is LGHNT and CDR2 FRNRAP. CDR3 in amino acids: CASGHNPDGTARFHGYTF. CDR3 in DNA: TGTGCTAGTGGCCATAATCCCGACGGGACAGCCCGTTTTCATGGCTACACCTTC.

The chain has TRBV5-1 and TRBJ1-4; 9 nucleotides agree with TRBD1. CDR3 size: 16 residues. The germline V gene encodes CDR1 SGHRS and CDR2 YFSETQ. The V gene end was trimmed by 5 bases and the J gene end by 3 bases; junction bases not matched to a gene: 8. The CDR3 is CASRTGTGTANEKLFF. CDR3 in DNA: TGCGCCAGCAGAACCGGGACAGGGACAGCTAATGAAAAACTGTTTTTT.

The rearrangement uses TRBV2 and TRBJ2-5; 10 bases align to TRBD2. The ends lost 8 bases at V and 5 bases at J; junction bases unmatched: 8. Germline values: CDR1 SNHLY, CDR2 FYNNEI. The CDR3 contains 14 residues. CDR3 protein: CASGGVSGGETQYF. The CDR3 DNA reads as TGTGCCAGCGGTGGGGTTAGCGGGGGGGAGACCCAGTACTTC.

The rearrangement joins TRBV7-2 to TRBJ1-2; TRBD1 aligns across 8 bases. The trim removed 0 bases at V and 6 bases at J, leaving 6 bases unmatched. The germline V gene has CDR1 SGHTA and CDR2 FQGNSA. The CDR3 spans 15 residues. CDR3 sequence reads: CASSLALDRVDGYTF. CDR3 DNA sequence: TGTGCCAGCAGCTTAGCGTTGGACAGGGTGGATGGCTACACCTTC.

The V gene is TRBV21-1, the J gene TRBJ1-3; the DNA was not used to check the table's D call, TRBD1. TRBV21-1 is deemed a pseudogene. The CDR3 covers 15 residues. For the CDR3, the DNA is TGTGCCAGCAAAACCAGGGGTTCTCCTGGAAACACCATATATTTT. It encodes CASKTRGSPGNTIYF.

The J gene is TRBJ1-6, the V gene TRBV5-1; TRBD1 aligns across 7 bases. V dropped 4 bases and J dropped 15; count of bases not matched to a gene: 13. This CDR3 spans 14 amino acids. Looked up from germline, CDR1 is SGHRS and CDR2 is YFSETQ. This CDR3 is CASSGGTARRDLHF. In nucleotides, the CDR3 is TGCGCCAGCAGCGGGGGGACAGCTCGGAGGGACCTCCACTTT.

The chain has TRBV2 and TRBJ2-3; no firm D call. Germline V lookup: CDR1 SNHLY, CDR2 FYNNEI. The V end lost 0 bases, the J end lost 2 bases, and 6 bases lay between the germline ends. This CDR3 has 14 residues. CDR3 DNA: TGTGCCAGCAGTGAAGCCCCTACCACAGATACGCAGTATTTT. Protein sequence: CASSEAPTTDTQYF.

This rearrangement joins TRBV6-1 to TRBJ1-2; 7 nucleotides agree with TRBD1. Per the germline V gene, CDR1 is MNHNS and CDR2 is SASEGT. The CDR3 contains 14 residues. Trimming at V came to 6 bases and at J to 5 bases, leaving 9 bases not matched to a gene. The CDR3 region is CASRTGTVKYGYTF. CDR3 bases: TGTGCCAGCAGGACCGGGACAGTGAAGTATGGCTACACCTTC.

CDR3 nucleotide sequence: TGCGCCAGCAGCCCCGGGACTAGTGTGTGGGAGACCCAGTACTTC. Amino acid sequence: CASSPGTSVWETQYF. The chain joins TRBV5-1 to TRBJ2-5; 8 bases are a match to TRBD2. This CDR3 is 15 amino acids long. With V trimmed by 4 bases and J by 5 bases, 10 bases remained unmatched. Germline CDR1 and CDR2: SGHRS and YFSETQ. The full variable domain, completed using reference TRBV5-1 and TRBJ2-5, is KAGVTQTPRYLIKTRGQQVTLSCSPISGHRSVSWYQQTPGQGLQFLFEYFSETQRNKGNFPGRFSGRQFSNSRSEMNVSTLELGDSALYLCASSPGTSVWETQYFGPGTRLLVL.

This chain joins TRBV5-4 and TRBJ1-2; tentative D call: TRBD1 (6 bases). Germline lookup yields CDR1 SGHNT and CDR2 YYREEE (reference sequence). The length of the CDR3 is 13 residues. The germline V and J ends were trimmed by 4 bases and 8 bases, with 15 bases remaining between them. The CDR3 protein is CASSLRQDYGYTF. CDR3 DNA sequence: TGTGCCAGCAGCCTACGACAGGATTACGGCTACACCTTC.

The chain couples TRBV6-5 to TRBJ2-5, with no clear D. From germline, CDR1 is MNHEY and CDR2 SVGAGI. Trimming pared 5 bases from V and 5 bases from J, leaving 12 bases between. CDR3 length equals 13 residues. Here the CDR3 reads CASSLSRTETQYF. CDR3 bases: TGTGCCAGCAGTCTTAGTCGTACGGAGACCCAGTACTTC.

The V call is TRBV5-1, the J call TRBJ2-2, with 11 nucleotides matching TRBD1. The CDR3 is 17 amino acids. Germline-derived CDR1 and CDR2 are SGHRS and YFSETQ. J gave up 5 bases and V 4 bases, and 10 bases lay outside the gene matches. CDR3: CASSAGTGGRRTGELFF. As DNA, the CDR3 is TGCGCCAGCAGCGCGGGGACAGGGGGTCGCCGAACCGGGGAGCTGTTTTTT.

This chain uses TRBV5-1 with TRBJ2-7; 7 nucleotides align to TRBD1. V lost 4 bases, J lost 0 bases, and 4 bases stayed unmatched. The V gene's germline CDR1 is SGHRS and CDR2 YFSETQ. The CDR3 has 14 amino acids. CDR3: CASSPDRSSYEQYF. The CDR3 bases are TGCGCCAGCAGCCCGGACAGGAGCTCCTACGAGCAGTACTTC.

The rearrangement joins TRBV5-1 to TRBJ1-4; D is possibly TRBD1 (5 bases). The CDR3 is 16 residues long. In germline, CDR1 is SGHRS, CDR2 YFSETQ. V lost 0 bases, J lost 4 bases, and 13 bases lay in between. The CDR3 spells CASSLVAGLGNEKLFF. Written as DNA, the CDR3 is TGCGCCAGCAGCTTGGTAGCAGGGCTAGGTAATGAAAAACTGTTTTTT.

The chain combines TRBV18 with TRBJ1-5; TRBD1 aligns across 12 bases. This CDR3 is built from 17 residues. The germline V gene encodes CDR1 KGHSH and CDR2 LQKENI. V lost 4 bases and J lost 4; bases outside the gene matches: 8. The CDR3: CASSQTGQGASNQPQHF. In nucleotides, the CDR3 is TGTGCCAGCTCACAGACGGGACAGGGGGCCTCTAATCAGCCCCAGCATTTT. Variable domain in full (rest from reference TRBV18 and TRBJ1-5): NAGVMQNPRHLVRRRGQEARLRCSPMKGHSHVYWYRQLPEEGLKFMVYLQKENIIDESGMPKERFSAEFPKEGPSILRIQQVVRGDSAAYFCASSQTGQGASNQPQHFGDGTRLSIL.

The chain joins TRBV9 to TRBJ2-3, with a weak D call TRBD2 (7 bases). V gave up 4 bases and J gave up 8 bases, with 17 bases separating them. This CDR3 spans 14 amino acids. Germline CDR1 and CDR2: SGDLS and YYNGEE. In nucleotides, the CDR3 is TGTGCCAGCAGCCCGGGGGGCGCGGGGGCTACGCAGTATTTT. Translating gives CASSPGGAGATQYF. The complete variable domain, with remaining parts taken from reference TRBV9 and TRBJ2-3, reads DSGVTQTPKHLITATGQRVTLRCSPRSGDLSVYWYQQSLDQGLQFLIQYYNGEERAKGNILERFSAQQFPDLHSELNLSSLELGDSALYFCASSPGGAGATQYFGPGTRLTVL.

This clone came up a few times. This chain links TRBV6-5 with TRBJ1-2; the D gene is possibly TRBD1 (5 bases). The germline CDR1 and CDR2 sequences are MNHEY and SVGAGI. CDR3 length equals 12 residues. Trimming took 5 bases from V and 4 from J, leaving 8 bases between them. CDR3 protein: CASSQGTYGYTF. CDR3 DNA: TGTGCCAGCAGTCAGGGCACCTATGGCTACACCTTC.

V and J are TRBV7-2 and TRBJ2-1; D remains ambiguous. The CDR3 is 11 amino acids. CDR1 is SGHTA and CDR2 is FQGNSA in the germline V gene. The germline V and J ends were trimmed by 6 bases and 5 bases, with 5 bases remaining between them. The CDR3 DNA sequence: TGTGCCAGCAGACCGGACAATGAGCAGTTCTTC. Residues: CASRPDNEQFF.

The CDR3 spells CASRPGTGGAYGYTF. CDR3 coding DNA: TGTGCCAGCAGGCCCGGGACAGGGGGCGCCTATGGCTACACCTTC. The chain is built from TRBV6-5 and TRBJ1-2; 12 bases are a match to TRBD1. Germline CDR1 and CDR2: MNHEY and SVGAGI. CDR3 length: 15 residues. V was pared by 6 bases and J by 4 bases, with 6 bases of the junction left unmatched.

The V gene is TRBV7-8, the J gene TRBJ1-1, with 11 bases matching TRBD1. This CDR3 has 16 amino acids. Germline CDR1 is SGHVS and CDR2 is FQNEAQ. V shed 3 bases and J 4 bases; nucleotides not matched to a gene: 7. The CDR3 loop is CASSLPGGTGGTEAFF. The CDR3 coding sequence is TGTGCCAGCAGCTTGCCCGGCGGGACAGGGGGCACTGAAGCTTTCTTT.

V gene TRBV19 combines with J gene TRBJ2-7; tentative D call: TRBD1 (6 bases). Between the trimmed V and J ends, which lost 6 bases and 3 bases, there was a span of 12 bases. Germline CDR1 is LNHDA and CDR2 is SQIVND (reference sequence). This CDR3 contains 13 residues. CDR3 DNA sequence: TGTGCCAGTAGGTCCGGGACAAACTACGAGCAGTACTTC. Translating gives CASRSGTNYEQYF.

The CDR3 loop reads CASSVLHTEAFF. The CDR3, as DNA: TGTGCCAGCTCGGTCTTACACACTGAAGCTTTCTTT. The chain couples TRBV2 to TRBJ1-1, with D hard to call. Germline V gene sequence: CDR1 SNHLY, CDR2 FYNNEI. The V end was cut by 8 bases, the J end by 3 bases, with 10 bases between. There are 12 residues in the CDR3.

The chain carries TRBV9 and TRBJ1-6; D call uncertain. The germline V gene encodes CDR1 SGDLS and CDR2 YYNGEE. V was clipped by 4 bases and J by 10 bases, with 15 bases between them. The CDR3 has 14 amino acids. In nucleotides, the CDR3 is TGTGCCAGCAGCCCCCGGACTGCGGTCTCACCCCTCCACTTT. As protein: CASSPRTAVSPLHF.

The chain links TRBV5-1 to TRBJ2-7; possible D gene TRBD1, 5 bases. The CDR3 is 13 amino acids. V lost 0 bases and J 7 bases, leaving 11 bases between the germline ends. Germline CDR1 and CDR2: SGHRS and YFSETQ. The CDR3 loop is CASSLEGYREQYF. The CDR3 nucleotides are TGCGCCAGCAGCTTGGAGGGGTATCGGGAGCAGTACTTC.

The chain employs TRBV6-1 and TRBJ1-3; D gene uncertain. The V end lost 4 bases, the J end lost 2 bases, and 12 bases lay between the germline ends. The germline V gene has CDR1 MNHNS and CDR2 SASEGT. This CDR3 is 15 amino acids long. The CDR3 spells CASSVEEWAGNTIYF. Written as DNA, the CDR3 is TGTGCCAGCAGTGTTGAGGAGTGGGCTGGAAACACCATATATTTT.

V and J are TRBV5-6 and TRBJ2-7; TRBD2 matches at 7 bases. The length of the CDR3 is 15 residues. J was trimmed by 0 bases and V by 0 bases; bases with no gene match: 3. CDR1 and CDR2 from the germline V gene are SGHDT and YYEEEE. DNA of the CDR3: TGTGCCAGCAGCTTGGTGGGGAGGGGCTCCTACGAGCAGTACTTC. This sequence encodes CASSLVGRGSYEQYF.